A selection of T cell receptor beta chains follows, all from one sample in a study of low-dose radiotherapy and immunotherapy resistance in tumors. From the reads, TCRdb called clonotypes with MiXCR, one entry per CDR3 protein. This sample carries roughly 95,000 distinct CDR3 sequences, around a fifth of them seen once, and the ten largest clones take 9.5% to 15%. Sequenced here: PBMCs, sampled after low-dose radiotherapy plus immunotherapy. Receptors were obtained from a female donor with ovarian cancer. CDR3s include the opening cysteine and the closing phenylalanine or tryptophan. Fields, in order: CDR3 length, V gene, CDR3 protein.

CDR3 length: 15; V gene: TRBV6-2/TRBV6-3; CDR3 protein: CASRHPEQGLTEAFF
CDR3 length: 16; V gene: TRBV7-3; CDR3 protein: CASSPSPMISNYGYTF
CDR3 length: 13; V gene: TRBV9; CDR3 protein: CASSPTAPGELFF
CDR3 length: 15; V gene: TRBV10-3; CDR3 protein: CAIRPQGGSYNEQFF
CDR3 length: 13; V gene: TRBV19; CDR3 protein: CASSEAGNQPQHF
CDR3 length: 13; V gene: TRBV2; CDR3 protein: CASSRDTINIQYF
CDR3 length: 15; V gene: TRBV7-8; CDR3 protein: CASSFRGGNQETQYF
CDR3 length: 16; V gene: TRBV7-2; CDR3 protein: CASSSGGGFSYNEQFF
CDR3 length: 15; V gene: TRBV3-1; CDR3 protein: CASSQDRGSYNEQFF
CDR3 length: 15; V gene: TRBV4-1; CDR3 protein: CASSQVVQGDTEAFF
CDR3 length: 15; V gene: TRBV3-1; CDR3 protein: CASSLRAIPSGELFF
CDR3 length: 17; V gene: TRBV20-1; CDR3 protein: CSALRPGQGAMNTEAFF
CDR3 length: 18; V gene: TRBV5-1; CDR3 protein: CASSLGTSPGSGANVLTF
CDR3 length: 15; V gene: TRBV12-3/TRBV12-4; CDR3 protein: CASRNTGQSTDTQYF
CDR3 length: 16; V gene: TRBV24-1; CDR3 protein: CATSDWGQGRGETQYF
CDR3 length: 13; V gene: TRBV4-2; CDR3 protein: CASSQERWLVAFF
CDR3 length: 15; V gene: TRBV20-1; CDR3 protein: CSARVPGTSTDTQYF
CDR3 length: 17; V gene: TRBV12-3/TRBV12-4; CDR3 protein: CASRAGTGTSGEETQYF
CDR3 length: 15; V gene: TRBV6-2/TRBV6-3; CDR3 protein: CASSPFRGLGYGYTF
CDR3 length: 23; V gene: TRBV6-1; CDR3 protein: CASTNPTSMYLCASSLTTNEQFF
CDR3 length: 15; V gene: TRBV6-2/TRBV6-3; CDR3 protein: CASIAGAGPSYEQYF
CDR3 length: 15; V gene: TRBV14; CDR3 protein: CASSQVGRSQETQYF
CDR3 length: 11; V gene: TRBV27; CDR3 protein: CASSLDDEQFF
CDR3 length: 13; V gene: TRBV7-9; CDR3 protein: CASSWGGPDTQYF
CDR3 length: 13; V gene: TRBV12-3/TRBV12-4; CDR3 protein: CASSLSEYNEQFF